These 19 T cell receptor beta chains share one sample of origin, sequenced in a study of T-cell reconstitution after alpha-beta-depleted transplantation in children. TCRbeta library construction was performed incorporating unique molecular identifiers. One entry per CDR3 protein results from TCRdb running MiXCR on the PCR reads. This sample has under 450,000 distinct CDR3 sequences; 10% to 15% occur once, and the top ten carry over 3.5%. The material sequenced was PBMCs, taken from the stem cell graft. Receptors originate from a human donor who donated a stem cell graft to a child with Fanconi anemia.

There are many counts of this clonotype. The gene calls are TRBV20-1 and TRBJ2-1; D is perhaps TRBD2 (5 bases). The V end lost 5 bases, the J end lost 14 bases, and 16 bases lay between the germline ends. CDR1 is DFQATT, CDR2 SNEGSKA, per germline (reference sequence). This CDR3 region has 11 residues. The CDR3 coding sequence is TGCAGTGCTCATATCCCCGCGAGGGAGTTCTTC. Protein sequence: CSAHIPAREFF.

A few counts support this clonotype. J is TRBJ2-5 and V is TRBV6-1; TRBD1 or TRBD2 may be the D gene (5 bases each). With 6 bases removed from V and 7 bases from J, the gap between germline ends came to 9 bases. The CDR3 is 11 amino acids. In germline, CDR1 is MNHNS, CDR2 SASEGT. The CDR3 bases are TGTGCCAGCAGGGGGGTTGCGACCCAGTACTTC. This translates into CASRGVATQYF.

There are many counts of this clonotype. The chain carries TRBV28 and TRBJ1-5, with D hard to call. CDR1 and CDR2 (germline): MDHEN, SYDVKM. The CDR3 is 15 residues long. The V gene lost 5 bases and the J gene lost 0 bases, with 11 bases spanning the gap. The CDR3: CASSPGLYSNQPQHF. CDR3 in DNA: TGTGCCAGCAGTCCAGGACTGTATAGCAATCAGCCCCAGCATTTT.

This clonotype came up a few times. This chain joins TRBV4-2 and TRBJ2-7; 9 bases map to TRBD2. Germline values: CDR1 LGHNA, CDR2 YNFKEQ. The V segment lost 0 bases and the J segment 7 bases; nucleotides outside the gene matches: 7. The CDR3 sequence is 15 residues long. The CDR3 here is CASSQDVAGAGEQYF. CDR3 coding DNA: TGTGCCAGCAGCCAAGATGTAGCGGGGGCGGGGGAGCAGTACTTC.

This clonotype showed up many times. The chain is built from TRBV10-2 and TRBJ2-2, with 9 bases aligning to TRBD2. The CDR3 contains 14 residues. With V trimmed by 6 bases and J by 6 bases, 5 bases remained unmatched. In germline, CDR1 is WSHSY, CDR2 SAAADI. The CDR3 sequence: CASSAGTSSGELFF. The DNA for the CDR3 is TGCGCCAGCAGCGCCGGGACTAGCTCCGGGGAGCTGTTTTTT.

The gene calls are TRBV29-1 and TRBJ1-2; no firm D call. Deletions cut 7 bases from V and 6 bases from J, with 15 bases between. CDR1 and CDR2 from the germline V gene are SQVTM and ANQGSEA. The CDR3 loop spans 12 amino acids. The CDR3 here is CSAGSDLDGYTF. The CDR3 DNA reads TGCAGCGCCGGGAGTGATCTCGATGGCTACACCTTC. Drawing the rest from reference TRBV29-1 and TRBJ1-2, the complete variable domain is SAVISQKPSRDICQRGTSLTIQCQVDSQVTMMFWYRQQPGQSLTLIATANQGSEATYESGFVIDKFPISRPNLTFSTLTVSNMSPEDSSIYLCSAGSDLDGYTFGSGTRLTVV.

CDR3 sequence: CASSPDRGLVGYTF. The CDR3 nucleotides read TGTGCCAGCAGTCCGGACCGAGGACTCGTCGGCTACACCTTC. The J gene is TRBJ1-2, the V gene TRBV27; D uncertain. From germline, CDR1 is MNHEY and CDR2 SMNVEV (reference sequence). Trimming removed 5 bases from V and 8 bases from J, with 18 bases in between. The CDR3 sequence is 14 residues long.

This clonotype appeared a few times. The chain is built from TRBV28 and TRBJ1-4, with unresolved D. The V end was cut by 2 bases, the J end by 5 bases, with 9 bases between. The CDR3 covers 14 residues. CDR1 is MDHEN, CDR2 SYDVKM, per germline. CDR3 coding DNA: TGTGCCAGCAGTTTAGGGCAGGTGAATGAAAAACTGTTTTTT. Its protein product is CASSLGQVNEKLFF.

The chain combines TRBV4-3 with TRBJ2-5, with 9 bases fitting TRBD2. This CDR3 region has 17 residues. CDR1 is LGHNA, CDR2 YSLEER, per germline. The ends lost 4 bases at V and 0 bases at J; junction bases unmatched: 9. CDR3 protein: CASSLSGGGTNQETQYF. The CDR3 DNA reads as TGCGCCAGCAGCCTTAGCGGGGGAGGAACGAACCAAGAGACCCAGTACTTC.

This clonotype was picked up many times. The V and J genes are TRBV28 and TRBJ1-4; TRBD1 is a possible D gene (5 bases). The length of the CDR3 is 14 residues. Trimming shortened V by 6 bases and J by 6 bases, and 14 bases separated the two germline ends. From germline, CDR1 is MDHEN and CDR2 SYDVKM. The CDR3 sequence is CASSGTLEDEKLFF. The CDR3 DNA is TGTGCCAGCAGCGGGACCTTAGAGGATGAAAAACTGTTTTTT.

V usage is TRBV20-1 and J usage is TRBJ2-1, with 11 nucleotides matching TRBD2. This CDR3 is 16 amino acids long. Per the germline V gene, CDR1 is DFQATT and CDR2 is SNEGSKA (reference sequence). V was clipped by 3 bases and J by 0 bases; unmatched bases: 4. The CDR3: CSASGTSGGSYNEQFF. The CDR3 nucleotides read TGCAGTGCTAGCGGTACTAGCGGGGGCTCCTACAATGAGCAGTTCTTC.

This clonotype was observed a few times. V gene TRBV7-9 combines with J gene TRBJ2-1; 12 bases match TRBD2. With 6 bases clipped from V and 7 bases from J, the junction kept 7 bases outside the gene matches. The V gene's germline CDR1 is SEHNR and CDR2 FQNEAQ (reference sequence). This CDR3 spans 15 amino acids. The CDR3 DNA follows: TGTGCCAGCAGTACTTGGACTAGCGGGGTTAATGAGCAGTTCTTC. Residues: CASSTWTSGVNEQFF.

The chain is built from TRBV5-5 and TRBJ2-1; 11 nucleotides line up with TRBD1. This CDR3 has 12 amino acids. Germline V gene lookup returns CDR1 SGHKS and CDR2 YYEKEE (reference sequence). Trimming at V came to 6 bases and at J to 14 bases, leaving 7 bases not matched to a gene. Here the CDR3 DNA reads TGTGCCAGCAACAGAGGGACAGGGGGTGAGTTCTTC. Its protein product is CASNRGTGGEFF.

This clonotype was found many times. This chain connects TRBV10-3 to TRBJ2-3; TRBD1 matches at 7 bases. Germline CDR1 reads ENHRY; CDR2 reads SYGVKD. The CDR3 consists of 14 residues. The trim removed 6 bases at V and 2 bases at J, leaving 5 bases unmatched. The CDR3 DNA follows: TGTGCCATCAGCGGACAGGAGAACACAGATACGCAGTATTTT. This encodes CAISGQENTDTQYF.

This clonotype was detected only a few times. The V call is TRBV18, the J call TRBJ1-1; no reliable D call. V lost 5 bases, J lost 1 base, and 8 bases lay in between. Germline V gives CDR1 KGHSH, CDR2 LQKENI. The CDR3 spans 13 residues. The CDR3 sequence: CASSATENTEAFF. The CDR3 nucleotides are TGTGCCAGCTCAGCTACAGAGAACACTGAAGCTTTCTTT. Full variable domain (missing parts from reference TRBV18 and TRBJ1-1): NAGVMQNPRHLVRRRGQEARLRCSPMKGHSHVYWYRQLPEEGLKFMVYLQKENIIDESGMPKERFSAEFPKEGPSILRIQQVVRGDSAAYFCASSATENTEAFFGQGTRLTVV.

This chain joins TRBV7-8 and TRBJ2-7; TRBD1 matches at 9 bases. The ends lost 5 bases at V and 2 bases at J; junction bases unmatched: 4. The CDR3 has 14 amino acids. Germline V gene sequence: CDR1 SGHVS, CDR2 FQNEAQ. The chain's CDR3 is CASSVGTGPYEQYF. The CDR3 DNA is TGTGCCAGCAGCGTCGGGACAGGGCCCTACGAGCAGTACTTC.

The V and J genes are TRBV7-2 and TRBJ2-5, with 7 positions matching TRBD1. Germline lookup yields CDR1 SGHTA and CDR2 FQGNSA. V shed 8 bases, J shed 5 bases, and the junction held 17 bases outside the gene matches. This CDR3 has 16 amino acids. Here the CDR3 DNA reads TGTGCCAGCGGTGAGGGGCGAGAGGGGGCTTGGGAGACCCAGTACTTC. It codes for CASGEGREGAWETQYF.

The sample holds a few counts of this clonotype. This sequence joins TRBV6-2 or TRBV6-3 and TRBJ1-1; the D gene is possibly TRBD1 (6 bases). The CDR3 consists of 17 residues. Germline values: CDR1 MNHEY, CDR2 SVGEGT. Trimming took 2 bases from V and 3 from J, leaving 19 bases between them. The CDR3 DNA follows: TGTGCCAGCAGTTACCGATCCGGACAGCCAAGGGACACTGAAGCTTTCTTT. This translates into CASSYRSGQPRDTEAFF.

This chain joins TRBV12-3 or TRBV12-4 and TRBJ2-3, with 8 bases aligning to TRBD2. The ends lost 2 bases at V and 1 base at J; junction bases unmatched: 5. The CDR3 has 16 amino acids. The CDR3 protein is CASSLHRGGGTDTQYF. CDR3 nucleotide sequence: TGTGCCAGCAGTTTACACCGGGGGGGAGGCACAGATACGCAGTATTTT.